This T cell receptor (beta chain) is drawn from a study of cytomegalovirus exposure and HLA in healthy donors. Primers included in the PCR were 60 Vbeta and 13 Jbeta primers. The assay was immunoSEQ multiplex PCR, and TCRdb's table has in-frame clones only and misses some. The data show roughly 100,000 clones, roughly 10% seen once. This CDR3 has 13 amino acids. CDR1 is MNHNS, CDR2 SASEGT, per germline. V lost 2 bases, J lost 2 bases, and 6 bases lay in between. Worth noting for this clone: No antigen is known for it.

Study-wide results and limits: A further, later analysis showed that HLA-associated TCR beta chains (compared with equally common others) were more clonally expanded. It was likely that a cluster of highly shared sequence variants was a sequencing artifact. Within an earlier analysis, most TCR beta V segments proved productive either about 87% or about 30% of the time.

The sample comprised PBMCs. This TCR was recovered from a man aged 50-59 years in good health and CMV-seropositive. V usage is TRBV6-1 and J usage is TRBJ1-1; no reliable D call. The CDR3 is CASSESLNTEAFF. In DNA form, the CDR3 reads TGTGCCAGCAGTGAATCTCTTAACACTGAAGCTTTCTTT.